This TCR beta chain was identified in a study of glioma-infiltrating T cells after dendritic cell vaccination. About the study: Monocyte-derived dendritic cells, cultured roughly 7 days with IL-4 and GM-CSF, were pulsed with autologous tumor lysate.

Assay: immunoSEQ multiplex PCR; the TCRdb copy retains only in-frame clones and omits some. The sample holds about 100,000 clones; about 80% are singletons and the top ten take 5.5% to 7%. This clone appeared a single time. Isocitrate dehydrogenase mutation was absent in all glioblastoma patients. This CDR3 contains 16 residues. CDR1 and CDR2 (germline): LGHNA, YNFKEQ. The ends were cut back, 0 bases at V and 0 bases at J, with 11 bases in the middle. This clonotype was obtained from a human donor with glioblastoma. The input for sequencing was blood, taken before dendritic cell vaccination. The V gene is TRBV4-2, the J gene TRBJ1-2; perhaps TRBD1 as D (5 bases). The CDR3 DNA reads TGTGCCAGCAGCCAAGAGCGAAGGGGATCTAACTATGGCTACACCTTC. Translation: CASSQERRGSNYGYTF.